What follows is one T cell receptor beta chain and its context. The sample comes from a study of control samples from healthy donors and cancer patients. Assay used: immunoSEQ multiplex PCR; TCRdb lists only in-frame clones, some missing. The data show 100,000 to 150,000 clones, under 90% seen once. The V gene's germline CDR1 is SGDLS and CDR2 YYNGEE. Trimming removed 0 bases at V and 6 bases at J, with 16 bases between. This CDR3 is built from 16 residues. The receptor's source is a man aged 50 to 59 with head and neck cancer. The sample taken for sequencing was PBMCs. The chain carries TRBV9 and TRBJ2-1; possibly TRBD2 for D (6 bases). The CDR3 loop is CASSVVGGERGNEQFF. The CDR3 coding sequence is TGTGCCAGCAGCGTAGTGGGGGGAGAGAGGGGCAATGAGCAGTTCTTC.